This passage covers 12 T cell receptor beta chains from one sample sequenced in a study of memory CD4+ T cells and cytomegalovirus serostatus. The method was immunoSEQ multiplex PCR; TCRdb's version includes in-frame clones alone and lacks a portion of them. The sample lists around 50,000 clones; just under 80% were seen once. The sort gate was single viable CD3+CD4+CD8-CD45RO+ cells for memory CD4+ T cells. Source material: memory CD4+ T cells from blood. The receptors were gathered from an adult in good health and CMV-seronegative.

CDR3 region: CASSLGGGLGNQPQHF. In nucleotides, the CDR3 is TGTGCCAGCAGTTTAGGGGGAGGGCTGGGCAATCAGCCCCAGCATTTT. This chain connects TRBV27 to TRBJ1-5; the D gene is possibly TRBD1 (5 bases). Germline V gives CDR1 MNHEY, CDR2 SMNVEV (reference sequence). This CDR3 has 16 residues. V lost 2 bases and J 2 bases, leaving 13 bases between the germline ends.

The gene calls are TRBV5-6 and TRBJ1-6; TRBD1 might be the D (6 bases). The CDR3 spans 18 residues. V shed 1 base and J shed 3 bases, with 17 bases lying between them. In germline, CDR1 is SGHDT, CDR2 YYEEEE. The CDR3 DNA follows: TGTGCCAGCAGCTTGAAACGACCGAGGGGGAACTATAATTCACCCCTCCACTTT. It encodes CASSLKRPRGNYNSPLHF.

The chain couples TRBV6-5 to TRBJ2-1; 9 positions agree with TRBD1. The germline gives CDR1 MNHEY, CDR2 SVGAGI. V dropped 5 bases and J dropped 15; count of bases not matched to a gene: 8. This CDR3 has 12 residues. The CDR3 sequence is CASSTRDRAPFF. The DNA for the CDR3 is TGTGCCAGCAGTACCCGGGACAGGGCACCGTTCTTC.

The CDR3: CASRGRGYEQYF. CDR3 sequence (DNA): TGTGCCAGCAGGGGGAGGGGCTACGAGCAGTACTTC. The chain carries TRBV6-1 and TRBJ2-7; 7 bases are shared with TRBD2. Germline values: CDR1 MNHNS, CDR2 SASEGT. The CDR3 contains 12 residues. Germline trimming cut 6 bases from V and 3 bases from J; bases unmatched to any gene: 2.

The gene calls are TRBV5-1 and TRBJ1-2; D ambiguous. Germline V lookup: CDR1 SGHRS, CDR2 YFSETQ. The CDR3 runs to 14 residues. Trimming took 3 bases from V and 8 from J, leaving 17 bases between them. CDR3 region: CASSSQDGRKGYTF. The CDR3 bases are TGCGCCAGCAGCTCCCAGGACGGTAGGAAGGGCTACACCTTC.

CDR3 residues: CASSRTSYEQYF. For the CDR3, the DNA is TGTGCCAGCAGTCGGACTTCCTACGAGCAGTACTTC. This chain links TRBV6-6 with TRBJ2-7, with D tentatively TRBD2 (5 bases). The length of the CDR3 is 12 residues. The germline V gene encodes CDR1 MNHNY and CDR2 SVGAGI (reference sequence). Trimming shortened V by 5 bases and J by 1 base, and 6 bases separated the two germline ends.

This chain connects TRBV14 to TRBJ2-1; the D gene is possibly TRBD2 (6 bases). V lost 5 bases to trimming and J lost 0 bases, with 17 bases between them. Germline V gene sequence: CDR1 SGHDN, CDR2 FVKESK. This CDR3 region has 17 residues. In DNA, the CDR3 is TGTGCCAGCAGCGCGCTCAGCGGGCCTTTCTCCTACAATGAGCAGTTCTTC. Protein sequence: CASSALSGPFSYNEQFF.

The rearrangement uses TRBV28 and TRBJ2-5; TRBD2 might be the D (5 bases). Trimming removed 6 bases at V and 7 bases at J, with 18 bases between. CDR3 length: 14 amino acids. Germline V CDR1 and CDR2: MDHEN, SYDVKM. The CDR3 nucleotides read TGTGCCAGCAGCCGCAGCGGCCGCCCAGGGACCCAGTACTTC. It is translated as CASSRSGRPGTQYF.

The V gene is TRBV7-2, the J gene TRBJ1-5; D is unclear. Trimming shortened V by 4 bases and J by 5 bases, and 12 bases separated the two germline ends. Germline V gives CDR1 SGHTA, CDR2 FQGNSA. This CDR3 has 14 residues. CDR3 nucleotide sequence: TGTGCCAGCAGCTCGGAGGGAGTTTATCAGCCCCAGCATTTT. Translating it yields CASSSEGVYQPQHF.

CDR3 residues: CASSKARGHSNQPQHF. The DNA of the CDR3 is TGTGCCAGCAGCAAGGCCAGGGGGCATAGCAATCAGCCCCAGCATTTT. The V call is TRBV5-7, the J call TRBJ1-5, with 8 nucleotides matching TRBD1. TRBV5-7 is reported as an ORF; its role is uncertain. Trimming cost V 4 bases and J 0 bases; bases outside gene matches: 6. The CDR3 consists of 16 residues.

In its sample, this clone is medium-sized. V and J are TRBV4-2 and TRBJ1-5, with a possible D match to TRBD1 (5 bases). Germline assignment: CDR1 LGHNA and CDR2 YNFKEQ. The length of the CDR3 is 15 residues. V lost 0 bases and J lost 3, with 9 bases in between. The CDR3 loop is CASSQEYRNNQPQHF. CDR3 DNA: TGTGCCAGCAGCCAAGAGTACAGGAACAATCAGCCCCAGCATTTT.

The chain recombines TRBV9 with TRBJ2-2; 7 nucleotides align to TRBD1. Trimming at V came to 7 bases and at J to 8 bases, leaving 11 bases not matched to a gene. Germline CDR1 reads SGDLS; CDR2 reads YYNGEE. The CDR3 extends over 14 amino acids. This chain's CDR3 is CASGPTGPPGELFF. In DNA, the CDR3 is TGTGCCAGCGGACCGACAGGGCCCCCTGGGGAGCTGTTTTTT.